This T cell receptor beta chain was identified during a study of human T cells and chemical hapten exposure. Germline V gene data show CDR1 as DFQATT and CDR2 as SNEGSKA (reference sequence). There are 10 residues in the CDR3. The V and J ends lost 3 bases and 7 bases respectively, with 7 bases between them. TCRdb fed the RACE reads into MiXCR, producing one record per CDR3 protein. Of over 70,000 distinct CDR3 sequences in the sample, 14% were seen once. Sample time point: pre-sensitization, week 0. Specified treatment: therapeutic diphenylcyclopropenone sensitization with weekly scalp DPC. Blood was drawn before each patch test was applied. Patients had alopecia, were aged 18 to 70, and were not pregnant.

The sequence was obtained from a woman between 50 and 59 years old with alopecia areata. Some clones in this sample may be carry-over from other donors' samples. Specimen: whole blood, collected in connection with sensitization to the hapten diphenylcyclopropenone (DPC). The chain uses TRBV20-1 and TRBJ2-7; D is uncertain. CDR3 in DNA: TGCAGTGCTAGGACCTTGGAGCAGTACTTC. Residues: CSARTLEQYF.